The rows below give T cell receptor beta chains drawn from one sample of a study of cytotoxic CD8 clonotypes in ibrutinib-treated CLL. The protocol was immunoSEQ multiplex PCR, while the TCRdb copy is restricted to in-frame clones and leaves out a portion. Altogether roughly 250,000 clones are present, roughly 70% being singletons, with the ten largest covering roughly 14%. The sequencing used PBMCs, collected after 24 months of ibrutinib treatment. These receptor sequences come from a human donor with chronic lymphocytic leukemia. CDR3s include the opening cysteine and the closing phenylalanine or tryptophan. The order of the fields is CDR3 DNA, CDR3 protein, clone size, D gene, J gene, V gene. D genes are given only for firm matches. Some rows have no size entry. The others give once, few or many, or a class for an expanded clone.

cdr3_nt: TGTGCCAGCAGCGAGTCTTACTACACCTTC
cdr3_aa: CASSESYYTF
clone_size: .
d_call: .
j_call: TRBJ1-2
v_call: TRBV7-9

cdr3_nt: TGTGCCAGCACCGGACCCGGGGGCGAGCAGTACTTC
cdr3_aa: CASTGPGGEQYF
clone_size: .
d_call: .
j_call: TRBJ2-7
v_call: TRBV6-6

cdr3_nt: TGTGCCTGGAATGGAGGGTCGGAGACCCAGTACTTC
cdr3_aa: CAWNGGSETQYF
clone_size: few
d_call: .
j_call: TRBJ2-5
v_call: TRBV30

cdr3_nt: TGTGCCATCAGCGACCTTACCGGAACTAGCGGGAGCGGCACCGGGGAGCTGTTTTTT
cdr3_aa: CAISDLTGTSGSGTGELFF
clone_size: few
d_call: TRBD2
j_call: TRBJ2-2
v_call: TRBV10-3

cdr3_nt: TGCGCCAGCAGCCCTGGACTAGCGGGAGACAATGAGCAGTTCTTC
cdr3_aa: CASSPGLAGDNEQFF
clone_size: .
d_call: TRBD2
j_call: TRBJ2-1
v_call: TRBV5-1

cdr3_nt: TGTGCCAGCAGTGCGCCGGGACAAGGGTACGAGCAGTACTTC
cdr3_aa: CASSAPGQGYEQYF
clone_size: few
d_call: .
j_call: TRBJ2-7
v_call: TRBV6-5

cdr3_nt: TGTGCCAGCAGCTTAGTGGGGATTGAGCAGTTCTTC
cdr3_aa: CASSLVGIEQFF
clone_size: few
d_call: .
j_call: TRBJ2-1
v_call: TRBV11-1

cdr3_nt: TGTGCCAGCAGTTTCAGGACTCTCCCCTATGGCTACACCTTC
cdr3_aa: CASSFRTLPYGYTF
clone_size: .
d_call: .
j_call: TRBJ1-2
v_call: TRBV28

cdr3_nt: TGCAGCCCCGAAACCCAATCGAACACTGAAGCTTTCTTT
cdr3_aa: CSPETQSNTEAFF
clone_size: .
d_call: .
j_call: TRBJ1-1
v_call: TRBV29-1

cdr3_nt: TGTGCCAGCAGTGAAGGAAGGTCCCCAACCTACGAGCAGTACTTC
cdr3_aa: CASSEGRSPTYEQYF
clone_size: .
d_call: .
j_call: TRBJ2-7
v_call: TRBV2

cdr3_nt: TGTGCCATCAGTGGGTGCAGCCCTGTAGATTCCTGCGAGCAGTACTTC
cdr3_aa: CAISGCSPVDSCEQYF
clone_size: .
d_call: .
j_call: TRBJ2-7
v_call: TRBV10-3

cdr3_nt: TGTGCCATCAGGGGGGGGCCAGCGGGGCTCCAAGAGACCCAGTACTTC
cdr3_aa: CAIRGGPAGLQETQYF
clone_size: .
d_call: .
j_call: TRBJ2-5
v_call: TRBV10-3

cdr3_nt: TGTGCCAGCGCCGACAGACTAGCGAGCGCCTACGAGCAGTACTTC
cdr3_aa: CASADRLASAYEQYF
clone_size: .
d_call: TRBD2
j_call: TRBJ2-7
v_call: TRBV2

cdr3_nt: TGTGCCAGCAGCTACGGGACTCTCCACGACGAGCAGTACTTC
cdr3_aa: CASSYGTLHDEQYF
clone_size: few
d_call: .
j_call: TRBJ2-7
v_call: TRBV11-2

cdr3_nt: TGTGCCAGCAGCCAAGATCGGGCAGAATACGAGCAGTACTTC
cdr3_aa: CASSQDRAEYEQYF
clone_size: .
d_call: .
j_call: TRBJ2-7
v_call: TRBV4-2

cdr3_nt: TGTGCCAGCAGTCCTCCCTATTTGCCCAACAATGAGCAGTTCTTC
cdr3_aa: CASSPPYLPNNEQFF
clone_size: .
d_call: .
j_call: TRBJ2-1
v_call: TRBV27

cdr3_nt: TGTGCCAGCAGTGGGGGACTAGCGGGAGTAGTAGATGAGCAGTTCTTC
cdr3_aa: CASSGGLAGVVDEQFF
clone_size: .
d_call: TRBD2
j_call: TRBJ2-1
v_call: TRBV25-1

cdr3_nt: TGCGCCAGCAGCCAAGAGCCGGGGGATGGCTACACCTTC
cdr3_aa: CASSQEPGDGYTF
clone_size: .
d_call: .
j_call: TRBJ1-2
v_call: TRBV4-1

cdr3_nt: TGTGCCAGCAGTCCCTTCACAGGACCCAAAGAGACCCAGTACTTC
cdr3_aa: CASSPFTGPKETQYF
clone_size: .
d_call: .
j_call: TRBJ2-5
v_call: TRBV9

cdr3_nt: TGTGCCACCAGCTCTGGGACAGGGGATAATCAGCCCCAGCATTTT
cdr3_aa: CATSSGTGDNQPQHF
clone_size: .
d_call: TRBD1
j_call: TRBJ1-5
v_call: TRBV15

cdr3_nt: TGCAGCGTTGATAGCGGGAGAGATACGCAGTATTTT
cdr3_aa: CSVDSGRDTQYF
clone_size: .
d_call: TRBD2
j_call: TRBJ2-3
v_call: TRBV29-1

cdr3_nt: TGTGCCATCAGTGAGTCCTTTCAAATTCTAAGTGGCAATGAGCAGTTCTTC
cdr3_aa: CAISESFQILSGNEQFF
clone_size: once
d_call: .
j_call: TRBJ2-1
v_call: TRBV10-3

cdr3_nt: TGTGCCAGCAGTTTTGCCCGGGGCTTAGGAGGGACCGGGGAGCTGTTTTTT
cdr3_aa: CASSFARGLGGTGELFF
clone_size: .
d_call: .
j_call: TRBJ2-2
v_call: TRBV27

cdr3_nt: TGTGCCAGCAGCCCCGACGGCCACGATGAGCAGTTCTTC
cdr3_aa: CASSPDGHDEQFF
clone_size: .
d_call: .
j_call: TRBJ2-1
v_call: TRBV9

cdr3_nt: TGTGCCAGCAGTCCCATACTAGCGGCGGCTGGGGAGCTGTTTTTT
cdr3_aa: CASSPILAAAGELFF
clone_size: .
d_call: TRBD2
j_call: TRBJ2-2
v_call: TRBV6-1

cdr3_nt: TGCGCCAGCAGTCCGTGGGATTCCTACGAGCAGTACTTC
cdr3_aa: CASSPWDSYEQYF
clone_size: .
d_call: .
j_call: TRBJ2-7
v_call: TRBV5-1